The rows below give T cell receptor beta chains drawn from one sample of a study of identical twins. Each CDR3 protein gets one entry after TCRdb re-called the 5' RACE reads with MiXCR. The sample contains 250,000 to 300,000 distinct CDR3 sequences, over 8.5% of which appear only once. The sample was also linked to a second study, of yellow fever vaccine responses in identical twins.

Specimen: CD8+ T cells sorted from blood. Receptors originate from a woman younger than 35 in good health. Each CDR3 is given with its conserved first and last residue. A D gene is named only where the DNA matches it firmly. Clone size, where shown, is once, few, many, or a class for clones that have expanded.

d_call: -; v_call: TRBV27; clone_size: many; j_call: TRBJ2-2; cdr3_aa: CASSLSFTGELFF; cdr3_nt: TGTGCCAGCAGTTTATCATTCACCGGGGAGCTGTTTTTT
d_call: -; v_call: TRBV25-1; clone_size: many; j_call: TRBJ1-2; cdr3_aa: CASSEYGAAYGYTF; cdr3_nt: TGTGCCAGCAGTGAATATGGGGCAGCTTATGGCTACACCTTC
d_call: -; v_call: TRBV28; clone_size: -; j_call: TRBJ2-5; cdr3_aa: CASSLPGTRETQYF; cdr3_nt: TGTGCCAGCAGTTTACCAGGGACAAGAGAGACCCAGTACTTC
d_call: TRBD2; v_call: TRBV20-1; clone_size: -; j_call: TRBJ2-1; cdr3_aa: CSATHSGRTYNEQFF; cdr3_nt: TGCAGTGCTACCCATAGCGGGAGGACCTACAATGAGCAGTTCTTC
d_call: -; v_call: TRBV5-5; clone_size: -; j_call: TRBJ2-7; cdr3_aa: CASSSRTVVYEQYF; cdr3_nt: TGTGCCAGCAGCTCCAGGACAGTAGTCTACGAGCAGTACTTC
d_call: -; v_call: TRBV9; clone_size: many; j_call: TRBJ1-6; cdr3_aa: CASSVLRINSPLHF; cdr3_nt: TGTGCCAGCAGCGTACTGCGAATTAATTCACCCCTCCACTTT
d_call: -; v_call: TRBV19; clone_size: -; j_call: TRBJ2-5; cdr3_aa: CAISSGETQYF; cdr3_nt: TGTGCCATTAGTTCAGGAGAGACCCAGTACTTC
d_call: -; v_call: TRBV2; clone_size: -; j_call: TRBJ2-1; cdr3_aa: CASSEVGSTYNEQFF; cdr3_nt: TGTGCCAGCAGTGAAGTAGGTAGCACCTACAATGAGCAGTTCTTC
d_call: TRBD2; v_call: TRBV4-1; clone_size: -; j_call: TRBJ2-7; cdr3_aa: CASSQQAGVYYEQYF; cdr3_nt: TGCGCCAGCAGCCAACAAGCGGGAGTCTATTACGAGCAGTACTTC
d_call: TRBD1; v_call: TRBV4-3; clone_size: many; j_call: TRBJ2-1; cdr3_aa: CASSPGQGANEQFF; cdr3_nt: TGCGCCAGCAGCCCGGGACAGGGGGCCAATGAGCAGTTCTTC
d_call: -; v_call: TRBV10-2; clone_size: many; j_call: TRBJ2-2; cdr3_aa: CASHEFTGELFF; cdr3_nt: TGCGCCAGCCATGAATTTACCGGGGAGCTGTTTTTT
d_call: -; v_call: TRBV9; clone_size: -; j_call: TRBJ2-1; cdr3_aa: CACSRGGGGEQFF; cdr3_nt: TGTGCCTGCAGCCGCGGAGGGGGAGGTGAGCAGTTCTTC
d_call: -; v_call: TRBV4-2; clone_size: many; j_call: TRBJ2-1; cdr3_aa: CASSQGAGEQFF; cdr3_nt: TGTGCCAGCAGCCAAGGCGCAGGTGAGCAGTTCTTC
d_call: -; v_call: TRBV5-6; clone_size: -; j_call: TRBJ2-7; cdr3_aa: CASSLVGGGGYEQYF; cdr3_nt: TGTGCCAGCAGCTTGGTTGGAGGGGGAGGCTACGAGCAGTACTTC
d_call: -; v_call: TRBV7-9; clone_size: few; j_call: TRBJ1-5; cdr3_aa: CASSLGHQPQHF; cdr3_nt: TGTGCCAGCAGCTTGGGTCATCAGCCCCAGCATTTT
d_call: TRBD2; v_call: TRBV5-1; clone_size: many; j_call: TRBJ2-1; cdr3_aa: CASSFGGVYNEQFF; cdr3_nt: TGCGCCAGCAGCTTCGGGGGGGTATACAATGAGCAGTTCTTC
d_call: -; v_call: TRBV20-1; clone_size: -; j_call: TRBJ2-3; cdr3_aa: CSACRGTDTQYF; cdr3_nt: TGCAGTGCTTGCAGGGGCACAGATACGCAGTATTTT
d_call: TRBD2; v_call: TRBV20-1; clone_size: few; j_call: TRBJ2-7; cdr3_aa: CSARVTSGFYEQYF; cdr3_nt: TGCAGTGCTAGAGTGACTAGCGGATTCTACGAGCAGTACTTC
d_call: TRBD2; v_call: TRBV9; clone_size: few; j_call: TRBJ2-7; cdr3_aa: CASSPSGGAGDEQYF; cdr3_nt: TGTGCCAGCAGCCCAAGCGGGGGGGCCGGGGACGAGCAGTACTTC
d_call: -; v_call: TRBV11-2; clone_size: -; j_call: TRBJ2-3; cdr3_aa: CASSLANADTQYF; cdr3_nt: TGTGCCAGCAGCTTAGCGAACGCAGATACGCAGTATTTT
d_call: -; v_call: TRBV4-3; clone_size: many; j_call: TRBJ2-7; cdr3_aa: CASSQGGYSYEQYF; cdr3_nt: TGCGCCAGCAGCCAAGGGGGATACTCCTACGAGCAGTACTTC
d_call: -; v_call: TRBV29-1; clone_size: many; j_call: TRBJ2-5; cdr3_aa: CSVESSPDTVEYF; cdr3_nt: TGCAGCGTTGAATCTTCCCCAGACACGGTTGAGTACTTC
d_call: -; v_call: TRBV7-6; clone_size: few; j_call: TRBJ2-7; cdr3_aa: CASSSSPKRTATYEQYF; cdr3_nt: TGTGCCAGCAGCTCGTCCCCCAAGCGGACAGCAACCTACGAGCAGTACTTC
d_call: -; v_call: TRBV27; clone_size: -; j_call: TRBJ2-2; cdr3_aa: CASSFGGPTGELFF; cdr3_nt: TGTGCCAGCAGTTTCGGGGGACCGACCGGGGAGCTGTTTTTT
d_call: -; v_call: TRBV7-9; clone_size: -; j_call: TRBJ2-7; cdr3_aa: CASSFSLTEQYF; cdr3_nt: TGTGCCAGCAGCTTTTCTCTGACCGAGCAGTACTTC
d_call: TRBD2; v_call: TRBV2; clone_size: few; j_call: TRBJ2-7; cdr3_aa: CASSEGPAGVYEQYF; cdr3_nt: TGTGCCAGCAGTGAAGGCCCAGCGGGGGTATACGAGCAGTACTTC
d_call: -; v_call: TRBV6-5; clone_size: -; j_call: TRBJ2-2; cdr3_aa: CANSYESFDARKPGELFF; cdr3_nt: TGTGCCAACAGTTACGAGTCCTTTGACGCCAGAAAACCCGGGGAGCTGTTTTTT
d_call: -; v_call: TRBV6-4; clone_size: -; j_call: TRBJ2-1; cdr3_aa: CASSDSSRSYNEQFF; cdr3_nt: TGTGCCAGCAGTGACTCGAGCAGGTCCTACAATGAGCAGTTCTTC
d_call: -; v_call: TRBV3-1; clone_size: many; j_call: TRBJ2-5; cdr3_aa: CASSQDWGAETQYF; cdr3_nt: TGTGCCAGCAGCCAAGATTGGGGGGCTGAGACCCAGTACTTC
d_call: -; v_call: TRBV6-1; clone_size: few; j_call: TRBJ2-1; cdr3_aa: CASSEGLFNEQFF; cdr3_nt: TGTGCCAGCAGTGAAGGACTCTTCAATGAGCAGTTCTTC
d_call: TRBD1; v_call: TRBV19; clone_size: once; j_call: TRBJ1-1; cdr3_aa: CASTPGGTGRDTEAFF; cdr3_nt: TGTGCCAGTACCCCAGGCGGGACAGGGCGGGACACTGAAGCTTTCTTT
d_call: -; v_call: TRBV11-2; clone_size: few; j_call: TRBJ2-7; cdr3_aa: CASAQRWYEQYF; cdr3_nt: TGTGCCAGCGCCCAGCGTTGGTACGAGCAGTACTTC
d_call: TRBD2; v_call: TRBV6-2/TRBV6-3; clone_size: few; j_call: TRBJ2-5; cdr3_aa: CASSLSGRKTQYF; cdr3_nt: TGTGCCAGCAGTCTTAGCGGGAGGAAGACCCAGTACTTC
d_call: -; v_call: TRBV11-2; clone_size: many; j_call: TRBJ2-2; cdr3_aa: CASSHIAGELFF; cdr3_nt: TGTGCCAGCAGCCACATAGCCGGGGAGCTGTTTTTT
d_call: TRBD2; v_call: TRBV7-9; clone_size: many; j_call: TRBJ2-3; cdr3_aa: CASSSWTSGGATDTQYF; cdr3_nt: TGTGCCAGCAGCTCATGGACTAGCGGGGGGGCTACAGATACGCAGTATTTT
d_call: -; v_call: TRBV25-1; clone_size: few; j_call: TRBJ2-2; cdr3_aa: CASSGPFLGKGGTGELFF; cdr3_nt: TGTGCCAGCAGTGGTCCTTTTTTGGGGAAAGGCGGCACCGGGGAGCTGTTTTTT
d_call: -; v_call: TRBV7-9; clone_size: many; j_call: TRBJ2-7; cdr3_aa: CASSPADGYEQYF; cdr3_nt: TGTGCCAGCAGCCCTGCAGACGGATACGAGCAGTACTTC
d_call: -; v_call: TRBV4-1; clone_size: -; j_call: TRBJ2-1; cdr3_aa: CASSQDPPEVVVVGEQFF; cdr3_nt: TGCGCCAGCAGCCAAGATCCTCCCGAGGTAGTAGTTGTTGGGGAGCAGTTCTTC
d_call: -; v_call: TRBV6-1; clone_size: many; j_call: TRBJ1-4; cdr3_aa: CASSIADSRAEKLFF; cdr3_nt: TGTGCCAGCAGTATCGCTGACTCCAGAGCGGAAAAACTGTTTTTT
d_call: TRBD1; v_call: TRBV5-1; clone_size: many; j_call: TRBJ2-7; cdr3_aa: CASSVRQGAYEQYF; cdr3_nt: TGCGCCAGCAGCGTTAGACAGGGAGCCTACGAGCAGTACTTC
d_call: -; v_call: TRBV14; clone_size: few; j_call: TRBJ1-1; cdr3_aa: CASSPRYREGVTEAFF; cdr3_nt: TGTGCCAGCAGCCCGCGATACAGGGAGGGTGTGACTGAAGCTTTCTTT
d_call: -; v_call: TRBV11-2; clone_size: many; j_call: TRBJ2-6; cdr3_aa: CASSRPREHPPSSGANVLTF; cdr3_nt: TGTGCCAGCAGCCGACCCCGGGAACATCCTCCCTCCTCTGGGGCCAACGTCCTGACTTTC
d_call: TRBD2; v_call: TRBV28; clone_size: many; j_call: TRBJ2-3; cdr3_aa: CASSPHAGGSTDTQYF; cdr3_nt: TGTGCCAGCAGTCCTCATGCGGGGGGAAGCACAGATACGCAGTATTTT
d_call: TRBD2; v_call: TRBV30; clone_size: -; j_call: TRBJ2-5; cdr3_aa: CAWSRLAGGPQYF; cdr3_nt: TGTGCCTGGAGTAGACTAGCGGGGGGCCCCCAGTACTTC
d_call: TRBD2; v_call: TRBV20-1; clone_size: few; j_call: TRBJ2-1; cdr3_aa: CSAMDTVGLAGWEQFF; cdr3_nt: TGCAGTGCGATGGATACGGTTGGACTAGCGGGATGGGAGCAGTTCTTC
d_call: -; v_call: TRBV28; clone_size: -; j_call: TRBJ2-2; cdr3_aa: CASSFHTGAINTGELFF; cdr3_nt: TGTGCCAGCAGTTTCCATACCGGAGCGATCAACACCGGGGAGCTGTTTTTT
d_call: -; v_call: TRBV27; clone_size: -; j_call: TRBJ2-7; cdr3_aa: CASSLSIGQSYEQYF; cdr3_nt: TGTGCCAGCAGTTTATCGATCGGACAGTCCTACGAGCAGTACTTC
d_call: -; v_call: TRBV12-3/TRBV12-4; clone_size: many; j_call: TRBJ2-2; cdr3_aa: CASSFTSERTGELFF; cdr3_nt: TGTGCCAGCAGTTTCACGTCCGAGAGGACCGGGGAGCTGTTTTTT
d_call: TRBD2; v_call: TRBV11-2; clone_size: many; j_call: TRBJ2-2; cdr3_aa: CASSSTSGNNENTGELFF; cdr3_nt: TGTGCCAGCAGCTCGACTAGCGGAAACAACGAGAACACCGGGGAGCTGTTTTTT
d_call: -; v_call: TRBV27; clone_size: few; j_call: TRBJ1-1; cdr3_aa: CASTHRPGWTEAFF; cdr3_nt: TGTGCCAGCACTCACCGGCCGGGATGGACTGAAGCTTTCTTT
d_call: -; v_call: TRBV10-1; clone_size: few; j_call: TRBJ2-7; cdr3_aa: CASSDAGRGPYEQYF; cdr3_nt: TGCGCCAGCAGTGACGCAGGGCGAGGGCCGTACGAGCAGTACTTC
d_call: TRBD2; v_call: TRBV4-3; clone_size: many; j_call: TRBJ2-1; cdr3_aa: CASSRVGNSGRAPYNEQFF; cdr3_nt: TGCGCCAGCAGCCGAGTGGGGAATAGCGGGAGGGCCCCCTACAATGAGCAGTTCTTC